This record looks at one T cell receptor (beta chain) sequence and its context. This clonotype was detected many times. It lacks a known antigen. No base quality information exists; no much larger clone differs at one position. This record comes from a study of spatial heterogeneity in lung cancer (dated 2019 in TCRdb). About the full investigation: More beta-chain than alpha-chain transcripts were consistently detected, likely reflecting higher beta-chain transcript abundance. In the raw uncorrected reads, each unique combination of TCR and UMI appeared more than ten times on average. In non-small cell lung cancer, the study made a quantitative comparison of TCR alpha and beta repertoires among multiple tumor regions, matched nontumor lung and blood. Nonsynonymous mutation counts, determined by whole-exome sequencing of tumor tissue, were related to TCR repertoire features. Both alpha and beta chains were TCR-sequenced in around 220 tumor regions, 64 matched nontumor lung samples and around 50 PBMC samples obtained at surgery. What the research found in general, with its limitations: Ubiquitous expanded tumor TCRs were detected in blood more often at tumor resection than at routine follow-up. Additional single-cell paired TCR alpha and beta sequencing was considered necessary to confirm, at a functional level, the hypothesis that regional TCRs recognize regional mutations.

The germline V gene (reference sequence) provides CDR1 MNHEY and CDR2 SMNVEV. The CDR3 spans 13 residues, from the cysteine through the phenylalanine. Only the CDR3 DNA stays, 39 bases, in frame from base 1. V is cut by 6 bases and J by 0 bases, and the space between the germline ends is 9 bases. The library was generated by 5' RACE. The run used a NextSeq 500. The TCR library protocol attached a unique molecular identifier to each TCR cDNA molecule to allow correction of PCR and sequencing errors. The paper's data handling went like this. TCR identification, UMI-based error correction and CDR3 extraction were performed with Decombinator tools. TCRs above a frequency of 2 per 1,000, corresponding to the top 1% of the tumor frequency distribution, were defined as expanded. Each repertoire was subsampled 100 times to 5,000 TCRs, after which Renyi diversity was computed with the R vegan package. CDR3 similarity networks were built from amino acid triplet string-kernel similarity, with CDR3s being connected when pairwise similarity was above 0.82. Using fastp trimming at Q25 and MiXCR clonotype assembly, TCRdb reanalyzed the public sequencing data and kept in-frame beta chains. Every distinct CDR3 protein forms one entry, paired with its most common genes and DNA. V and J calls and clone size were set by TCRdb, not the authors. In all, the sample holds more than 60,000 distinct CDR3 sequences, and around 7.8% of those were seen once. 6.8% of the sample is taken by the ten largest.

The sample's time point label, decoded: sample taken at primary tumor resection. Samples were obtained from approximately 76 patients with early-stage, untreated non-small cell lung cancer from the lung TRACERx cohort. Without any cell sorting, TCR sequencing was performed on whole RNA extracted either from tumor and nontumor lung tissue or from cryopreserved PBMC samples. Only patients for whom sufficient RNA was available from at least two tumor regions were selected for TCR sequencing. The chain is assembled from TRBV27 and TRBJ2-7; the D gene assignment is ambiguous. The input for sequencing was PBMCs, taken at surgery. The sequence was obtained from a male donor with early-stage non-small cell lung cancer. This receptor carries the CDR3 CASSLVGSYEQYF. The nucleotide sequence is TGTGCCAGCAGCCTGGTAGGCTCCTACGAGCAGTACTTC.